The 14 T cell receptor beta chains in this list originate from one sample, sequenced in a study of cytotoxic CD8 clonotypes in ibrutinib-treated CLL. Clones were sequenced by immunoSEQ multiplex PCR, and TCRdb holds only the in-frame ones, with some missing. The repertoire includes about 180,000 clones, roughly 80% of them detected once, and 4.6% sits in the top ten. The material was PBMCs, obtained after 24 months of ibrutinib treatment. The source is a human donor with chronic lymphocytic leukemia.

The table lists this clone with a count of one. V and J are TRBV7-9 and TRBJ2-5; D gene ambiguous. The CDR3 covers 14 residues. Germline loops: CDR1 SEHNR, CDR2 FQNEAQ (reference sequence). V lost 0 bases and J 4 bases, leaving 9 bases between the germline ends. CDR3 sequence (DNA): TGTGCCAGCAGCTTAGCGGGTGTGGGAGAGACCCAGTACTTC. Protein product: CASSLAGVGETQYF.

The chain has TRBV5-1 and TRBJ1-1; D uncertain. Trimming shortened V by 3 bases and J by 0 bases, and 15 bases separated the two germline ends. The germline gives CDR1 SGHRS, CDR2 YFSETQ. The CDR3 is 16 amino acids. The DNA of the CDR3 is TGCGCCAGCAGCTCGGGCCACGGTGGTATGAACACTGAAGCTTTCTTT. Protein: CASSSGHGGMNTEAFF.

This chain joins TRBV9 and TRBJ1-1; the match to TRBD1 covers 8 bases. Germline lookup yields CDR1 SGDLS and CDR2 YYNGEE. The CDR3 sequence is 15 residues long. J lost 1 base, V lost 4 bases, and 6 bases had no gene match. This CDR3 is CASSPRTGQNTEAFF. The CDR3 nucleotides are TGTGCCAGCAGCCCGAGGACAGGGCAGAACACTGAAGCTTTCTTT.

CDR3 residues: CASSPETRRDAGELFF. The CDR3 DNA follows: TGTGCCAGCTCACCAGAGACTCGGAGGGATGCCGGGGAGCTGTTTTTT. This chain uses TRBV18 with TRBJ2-2; D may be TRBD2 (6 bases). The CDR3 length is 16 residues. Between the trimmed V and J ends, which lost 2 bases and 6 bases, there was a span of 16 bases. Germline V gives CDR1 KGHSH, CDR2 LQKENI.

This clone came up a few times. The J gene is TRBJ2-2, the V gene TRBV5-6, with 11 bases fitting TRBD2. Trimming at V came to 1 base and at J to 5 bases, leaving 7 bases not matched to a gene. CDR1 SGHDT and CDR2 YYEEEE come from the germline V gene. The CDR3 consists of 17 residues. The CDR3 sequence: CASSLPSGRIRTGELFF. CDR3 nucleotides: TGTGCCAGCAGCTTGCCTAGCGGGAGGATTCGAACCGGGGAGCTGTTTTTT.

The CDR3 reads CASSFTSVKETQYF. As DNA, the CDR3 is TGCGCCAGCAGCTTTACTAGCGTAAAAGAGACCCAGTACTTC. This chain links TRBV5-1 with TRBJ2-5; 7 nucleotides match TRBD2. The CDR3 is made up of 14 amino acids. CDR1 and CDR2 (germline): SGHRS, YFSETQ. V trimming: 2 bases; J trimming: 3 bases; junction bases outside the gene matches: 4.

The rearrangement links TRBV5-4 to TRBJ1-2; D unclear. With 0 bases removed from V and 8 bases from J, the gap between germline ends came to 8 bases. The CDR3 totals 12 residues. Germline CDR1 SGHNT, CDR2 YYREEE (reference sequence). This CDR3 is CASSLALQGYTF. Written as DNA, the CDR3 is TGTGCCAGCAGCTTGGCACTTCAGGGCTACACCTTC.

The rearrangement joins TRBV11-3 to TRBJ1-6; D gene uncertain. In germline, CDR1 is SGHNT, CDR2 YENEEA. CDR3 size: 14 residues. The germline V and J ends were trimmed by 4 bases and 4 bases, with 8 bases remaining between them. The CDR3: CASSSGGYNSPLHF. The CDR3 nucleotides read TGTGCCAGCAGCTCGGGCGGATATAATTCACCCCTCCACTTT.

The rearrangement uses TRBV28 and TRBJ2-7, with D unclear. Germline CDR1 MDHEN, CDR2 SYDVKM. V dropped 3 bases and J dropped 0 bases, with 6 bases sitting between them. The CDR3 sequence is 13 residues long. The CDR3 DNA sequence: TGTGCCAGCAGTTTTCGGCTCTCCTACGAGCAGTACTTC. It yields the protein CASSFRLSYEQYF.

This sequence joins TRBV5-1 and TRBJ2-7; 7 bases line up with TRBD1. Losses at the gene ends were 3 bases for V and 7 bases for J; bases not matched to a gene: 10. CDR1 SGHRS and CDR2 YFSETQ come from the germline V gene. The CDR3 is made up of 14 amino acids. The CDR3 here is CASSWRTGGGEQYF. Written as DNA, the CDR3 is TGCGCCAGCAGCTGGAGGACAGGTGGAGGTGAGCAGTACTTC.

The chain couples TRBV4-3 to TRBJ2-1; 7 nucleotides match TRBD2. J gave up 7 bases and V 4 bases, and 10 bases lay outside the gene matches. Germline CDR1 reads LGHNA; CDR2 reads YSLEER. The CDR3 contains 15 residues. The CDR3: CASSPKTLAENEQFF. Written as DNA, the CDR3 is TGCGCCAGCAGCCCTAAGACCCTAGCGGAGAATGAGCAGTTCTTC.

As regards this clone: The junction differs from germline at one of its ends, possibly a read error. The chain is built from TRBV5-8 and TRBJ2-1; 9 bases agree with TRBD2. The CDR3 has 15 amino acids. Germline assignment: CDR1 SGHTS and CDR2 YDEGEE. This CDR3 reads CASSWGTSSHNEQFF. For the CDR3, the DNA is TGTGCCAGCAGCTGGGGGACTAGCTCCCACAATGAGCAGTTCTTC.

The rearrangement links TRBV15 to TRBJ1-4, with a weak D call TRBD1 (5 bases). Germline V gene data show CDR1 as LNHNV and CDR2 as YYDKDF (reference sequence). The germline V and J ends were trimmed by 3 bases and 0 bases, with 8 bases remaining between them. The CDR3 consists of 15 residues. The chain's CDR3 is CATSSQGPTNEKLFF. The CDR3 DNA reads TGTGCCACCAGCAGCCAGGGTCCAACTAATGAAAAACTGTTTTTT.

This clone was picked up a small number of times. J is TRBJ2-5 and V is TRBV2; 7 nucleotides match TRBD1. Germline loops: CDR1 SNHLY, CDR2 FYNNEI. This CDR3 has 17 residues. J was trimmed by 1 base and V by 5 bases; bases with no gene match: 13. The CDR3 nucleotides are TGTGCCAGCAGTCGGCCGTTGATACAGGGGACCCAAGAGACCCAGTACTTC. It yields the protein CASSRPLIQGTQETQYF.